This is a list of T cell receptor beta chains from one sample in a study of neurological immune-mediated disorders. TCRdb ran MiXCR on the 5' RACE reads and lists one entry per CDR3 protein. The sample has 70,000 to 95,000 distinct CDR3 sequences, less than 15% seen once. Sequencing used PBMCs. These receptors were taken from a female donor with HTLV-1-associated myelopathy (HAM/TSP). Each CDR3 is given with its conserved first and last residue. The D gene is left open where the match is weak.

V gene: TRBV20-1; D gene: TRBD1; J gene: TRBJ2-7; CDR3 protein: CSARDRRGQVEQYF
V gene: TRBV27; D gene: .; J gene: TRBJ1-1; CDR3 protein: CASSLFRNTEAFF
V gene: TRBV7-9; D gene: TRBD2; J gene: TRBJ2-3; CDR3 protein: CASSPTSGGVTDTQYF
V gene: TRBV4-2; D gene: TRBD2; J gene: TRBJ2-7; CDR3 protein: CASSRGRAGGQEEQYF
V gene: TRBV6-6; D gene: TRBD1; J gene: TRBJ2-1; CDR3 protein: CASSGGGTGEDEQFF
V gene: TRBV6-4; D gene: .; J gene: TRBJ2-2; CDR3 protein: CASSDKGRGPTGELFF
V gene: TRBV6-6; D gene: .; J gene: TRBJ1-5; CDR3 protein: CASIGAFDNQPQHF
V gene: TRBV10-3; D gene: TRBD1; J gene: TRBJ1-2; CDR3 protein: CAISEIWGQGAPLYGYTF
V gene: TRBV6-2/TRBV6-3; D gene: .; J gene: TRBJ2-1; CDR3 protein: CASSPRDNYNEQFF
V gene: TRBV27; D gene: .; J gene: TRBJ2-7; CDR3 protein: CASSSMVGEQYF
V gene: TRBV6-1; D gene: .; J gene: TRBJ2-3; CDR3 protein: CASSEPRQGTDTQYF
V gene: TRBV20-1; D gene: .; J gene: TRBJ2-1; CDR3 protein: CSASFSFNEQFF
V gene: TRBV9; D gene: .; J gene: TRBJ1-1; CDR3 protein: CASSALQQVMNTEAFF
V gene: TRBV28; D gene: TRBD2; J gene: TRBJ2-3; CDR3 protein: CASSSDVRGGTDTQYF
V gene: TRBV6-4; D gene: .; J gene: TRBJ1-1; CDR3 protein: CASSEGRDTEAFF
V gene: TRBV2; D gene: TRBD1; J gene: TRBJ2-2; CDR3 protein: CASKFPQGAITGELFF
V gene: TRBV14; D gene: .; J gene: TRBJ1-2; CDR3 protein: CASSPPEAYGYTF
V gene: TRBV3-1; D gene: .; J gene: TRBJ2-6; CDR3 protein: CASSPRTAPITGANVLTF
V gene: TRBV15; D gene: .; J gene: TRBJ2-7; CDR3 protein: CATSRERTVSYEQYF
V gene: TRBV5-6; D gene: .; J gene: TRBJ2-3; CDR3 protein: CASSSRVGGQTDTQYF
V gene: TRBV2; D gene: .; J gene: TRBJ2-3; CDR3 protein: CASSDSIAERSTDTQYF
V gene: TRBV25-1; D gene: .; J gene: TRBJ2-7; CDR3 protein: CANVPGYYEQYF
V gene: TRBV12-3/TRBV12-4; D gene: .; J gene: TRBJ1-2; CDR3 protein: CASSRPTPNYGYTF
V gene: TRBV6-6; D gene: TRBD1; J gene: TRBJ2-2; CDR3 protein: CASSYLLPDRVTTGELFF
V gene: TRBV12-3/TRBV12-4; D gene: .; J gene: TRBJ1-1; CDR3 protein: CASSSHETEAFF
V gene: TRBV11-2; D gene: TRBD2; J gene: TRBJ2-7; CDR3 protein: CASSPRLAGANEQYF
V gene: TRBV9; D gene: .; J gene: TRBJ2-5; CDR3 protein: CASSVEGLETQYF
V gene: TRBV20-1; D gene: .; J gene: TRBJ2-3; CDR3 protein: CSAPRQRDTQYF
V gene: TRBV5-6; D gene: TRBD2; J gene: TRBJ2-3; CDR3 protein: CASSKTVKRGMQFTQYF
V gene: TRBV20-1; D gene: .; J gene: TRBJ1-3; CDR3 protein: CSAREGSAGNTIYF
V gene: TRBV5-1; D gene: TRBD1; J gene: TRBJ2-5; CDR3 protein: CASSGGTGGRETQYF
V gene: TRBV6-2/TRBV6-3; D gene: TRBD1; J gene: TRBJ1-5; CDR3 protein: CASSYRRDSSNQPQHF
V gene: TRBV5-1; D gene: TRBD1; J gene: TRBJ2-1; CDR3 protein: CASSTRTGGNEQFF
V gene: TRBV6-6; D gene: .; J gene: TRBJ1-5; CDR3 protein: CASLTGSNQPQHF
V gene: TRBV5-1; D gene: .; J gene: TRBJ2-5; CDR3 protein: CASSFYGGGETQYF
V gene: TRBV10-3; D gene: TRBD1; J gene: TRBJ2-2; CDR3 protein: CAISDPDRGRLPNTGELFF
V gene: TRBV10-3; D gene: .; J gene: TRBJ2-7; CDR3 protein: CAINDMPGDEQYF
V gene: TRBV5-1; D gene: TRBD1; J gene: TRBJ2-2; CDR3 protein: CASSWQGANTGELFF
V gene: TRBV2; D gene: .; J gene: TRBJ2-5; CDR3 protein: CASSAGQGGGETQYF
V gene: TRBV28; D gene: .; J gene: TRBJ2-2; CDR3 protein: CASRGLYTGELFF
V gene: TRBV28; D gene: .; J gene: TRBJ1-5; CDR3 protein: CASSQVGGLNQPQHF
V gene: TRBV5-1; D gene: TRBD2; J gene: TRBJ2-1; CDR3 protein: CASSRTSGSHYNEQFF
V gene: TRBV20-1; D gene: .; J gene: TRBJ1-3; CDR3 protein: CSARDPGRLSGNTIYF